The rows below give T cell receptor beta chains drawn from one sample of a study of shared clonotypes between healthy human individuals. Generated by immunoSEQ multiplex PCR, the TCRdb table keeps only in-frame clones and is missing some. Counted here are about 2.4 million clones, approximately 93% occurring once; the ten biggest clones make up approximately 0.36%. The sequenced material came from naive CD4+ T cells from PBMCs. Source of these receptors: a young man in good health. Some clones in this sample may be carry-over from other donors' samples. Both conserved end residues are part of each CDR3. A D gene is named only where the DNA matches it firmly.

>TRBD1|TRBJ1-1|TRBV5-1
CASSLMGTALNTEAFF
TGCGCCAGCAGCTTGATGGGGACAGCCTTAAACACTGAAGCTTTCTTT
>.|TRBJ2-1|TRBV5-1
CASSLDARGHEQFF
TGCGCCAGCAGCTTGGACGCGCGGGGGCATGAGCAGTTCTTC
>.|TRBJ1-1|TRBV7-3
CASSSTRNTEAFF
TGTGCCAGCAGCTCTACACGGAACACTGAAGCTTTCTTT
>.|TRBJ2-3|TRBV27
CASGQGWLDTQYF
TGTGCCAGCGGGCAGGGGTGGTTGGATACGCAGTATTTT
>TRBD2|TRBJ2-3|TRBV19
CASSPWESGRYTDTQYF
TGTGCCAGTAGCCCCTGGGAGAGCGGGAGGTACACAGATACGCAGTATTTT
>TRBD2|TRBJ2-1|TRBV25-1
CASSSSGGVGLEQFF
TGTGCCAGCAGTAGTAGCGGGGGAGTGGGCCTTGAGCAGTTCTTC
>.|TRBJ2-3|TRBV5-1
CASQEEGSTDTQYF
TGCGCCAGCCAAGAGGAGGGTAGCACAGATACGCAGTATTTT
>TRBD1|TRBJ2-7|TRBV5-4
CASSLEQGALQYF
TGTGCCAGCAGCTTGGAACAGGGGGCGTTGCAGTACTTC
>TRBD1|TRBJ2-7|TRBV11-2
CASSPRTGRTYEQYF
TGTGCCAGCAGCCCCCGGACAGGAAGGACCTACGAGCAGTACTTC
>TRBD1|TRBJ2-1|TRBV27
CASSSRTGQGVNEQFF
TGTGCCAGCAGTTCACGCACGGGACAGGGGGTCAATGAGCAGTTCTTC
>.|TRBJ2-2|TRBV5-8
CASKGGAVWNTGELFF
TGTGCCAGCAAAGGGGGGGCCGTTTGGAACACCGGGGAGCTGTTTTTT